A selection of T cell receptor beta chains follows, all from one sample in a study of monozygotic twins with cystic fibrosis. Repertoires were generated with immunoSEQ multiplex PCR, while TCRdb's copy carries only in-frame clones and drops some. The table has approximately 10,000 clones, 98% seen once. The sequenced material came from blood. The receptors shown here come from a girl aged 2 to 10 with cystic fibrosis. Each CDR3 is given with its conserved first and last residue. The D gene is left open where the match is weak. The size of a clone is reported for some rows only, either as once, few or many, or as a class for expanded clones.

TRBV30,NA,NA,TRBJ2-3,CAWSGRVGAHTQYF
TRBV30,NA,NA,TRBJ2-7,CAWSVSHEQYF
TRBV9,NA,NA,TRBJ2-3,CASSPRDRRAPDTQYF
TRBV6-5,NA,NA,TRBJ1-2,CASSYKPGQGLYGYTF
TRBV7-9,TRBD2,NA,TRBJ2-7,CASSDQTSGRTYEQYF
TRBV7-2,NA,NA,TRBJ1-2,CASSSDRYGYTF
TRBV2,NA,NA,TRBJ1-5,CASSYGGNQPQHF
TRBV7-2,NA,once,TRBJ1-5,CASSPSPGYSNQPQHF
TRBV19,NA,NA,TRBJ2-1,CASSTPGLFEQFF
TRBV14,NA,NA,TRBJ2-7,CASSQVRGSEQYF
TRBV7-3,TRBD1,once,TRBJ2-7,CASSLTPGQGDEQYF
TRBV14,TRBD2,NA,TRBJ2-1,CASSRGRGGSYNEQFF
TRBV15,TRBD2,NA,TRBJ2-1,CATSRALTSGRSYNEQFF
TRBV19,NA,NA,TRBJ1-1,CASSTRSQNTEAFF
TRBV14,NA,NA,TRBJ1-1,CASSQLTTGRGTEAFF
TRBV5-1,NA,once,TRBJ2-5,CASSAGRALETQYF
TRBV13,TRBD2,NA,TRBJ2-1,CASSGQAGGNSYNEQFF
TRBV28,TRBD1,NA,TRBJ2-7,CASSSFRDSLSYEQYF
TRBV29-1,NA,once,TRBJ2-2,CSVELSRNTGELFF
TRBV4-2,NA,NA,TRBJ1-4,CASSPRTGGTNEKLFF
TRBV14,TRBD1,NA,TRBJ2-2,CASSQWTGGTGELFF
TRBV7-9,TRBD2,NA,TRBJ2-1,CASSFTLAGRYEQFF
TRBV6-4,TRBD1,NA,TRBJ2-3,CASSEGTGGLDTQYF
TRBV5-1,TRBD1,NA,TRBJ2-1,CASSRDRAYNEQFF
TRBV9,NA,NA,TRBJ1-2,CASSVVADGYTF
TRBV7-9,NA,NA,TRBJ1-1,CASSHSLNTEAFF
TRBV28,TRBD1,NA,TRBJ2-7,CASSPMVGRGSYEQYF
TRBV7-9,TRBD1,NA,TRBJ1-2,CASSATTGLRGYTF
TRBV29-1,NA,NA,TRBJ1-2,CSVEDRGAGASIYGYTF
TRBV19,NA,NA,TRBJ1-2,CASSTTGIQNYGYTF
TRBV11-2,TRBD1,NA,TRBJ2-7,CASSLGQVYEQYF
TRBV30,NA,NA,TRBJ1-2,CAWSVTSGTDGYTF
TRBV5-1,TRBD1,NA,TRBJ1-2,CASSLQGNGYTF